These 18 T cell receptor beta chains share one sample of origin, sequenced in a study of cytomegalovirus exposure and HLA in healthy donors. The primer mix had 60 Vbeta and 13 Jbeta primers. Profiling relied on immunoSEQ multiplex PCR, and the TCRdb table lists in-frame clones only, not all of them. The sample carries approximately 100,000 clones, about a tenth recorded once. The sequenced sample was PBMCs. These receptor sequences come from a man aged 35-49 years in good health and CMV-seropositive.

This clone turned up a few times. The chain links TRBV5-8 to TRBJ2-1, with TRBD1 matching over 7 bases. With V trimmed by 6 bases and J by 7 bases, 10 bases remained unmatched. From germline, CDR1 is SGHTS and CDR2 YDEGEE. The CDR3 has 14 residues. DNA of the CDR3: TGTGCCAGCAACCTACAGGGGTTGAAGAATGAGCAGTTCTTC. Encoded protein: CASNLQGLKNEQFF.

This chain uses TRBV12-2 with TRBJ2-7; the D call in the table, TRBD1, was not verified against the DNA. TRBV12-2 is a pseudogene locus. The CDR3 totals 13 residues. The CDR3 nucleotides are TGTGCAAGTCGCTTAGCCAGATACTACGAGCAGTACTTC. Its translation: CASRLARYYEQYF.

The V gene is TRBV5-4, the J gene TRBJ2-5; 8 bases agree with TRBD1. This CDR3 has 13 amino acids. The V gene's germline CDR1 is SGHNT and CDR2 YYREEE (reference sequence). Trimming removed 3 bases from V and 7 bases from J; junction bases left unmatched: 5. CDR3 amino acids: CASSWTGYLTQYF. The CDR3 region has the DNA TGTGCCAGCAGCTGGACAGGGTATCTGACCCAGTACTTC.

The J gene is TRBJ2-6, the V gene TRBV5-6; D possibly corresponds to TRBD2 (6 bases). Looked up from germline, CDR1 is SGHDT and CDR2 is YYEEEE. Trimming cost V 5 bases and J 1 base, with 16 bases left between them. The CDR3 extends over 17 amino acids. This CDR3 reads CASSIPGDFSGANVLTF. Here the CDR3 DNA reads TGTGCCAGCAGTATTCCGGGGGACTTTTCTGGGGCCAACGTCCTGACTTTC.

This clone showed up just a few times. The chain uses TRBV29-1 and TRBJ2-7, with 7 positions matching TRBD2. This CDR3 has 15 amino acids. V lost 0 bases and J lost 0; bases outside the gene matches: 5. Germline lookup yields CDR1 SQVTM and CDR2 ANQGSEA. In DNA, the CDR3 is TGCAGCGTTGAAGATTGGCGGGAGAGCTCCTACGAGCAGTACTTC. Translation gives CSVEDWRESSYEQYF.

This clone was detected a few times. The chain uses TRBV2 and TRBJ2-1, with a tentative D call TRBD1 (6 bases). The CDR3 is made up of 11 amino acids. V dropped 7 bases and J dropped 10 bases, with 11 bases sitting between them. Per germline, CDR1 SNHLY and CDR2 FYNNEI. The CDR3 loop reads CASKQGWEQFF. The CDR3 DNA follows: TGTGCCAGCAAGCAGGGGTGGGAGCAGTTCTTC.

The J gene is TRBJ2-6, the V gene TRBV19, with D uncertain. Trimming left V 4 bases short and J 0 bases short, with 10 bases between. The CDR3 has 16 amino acids. From germline, CDR1 is LNHDA and CDR2 SQIVND (reference sequence). CDR3 sequence: CASSTNSYSGANVLTF. The CDR3 nucleotides read TGTGCCAGTAGTACCAACAGTTACTCTGGGGCCAACGTCCTGACTTTC.

This clone was recorded a few times. This chain uses TRBV29-1 with TRBJ2-5, with D possibly being TRBD2 (7 bases). The germline V and J ends were trimmed by 8 bases and 7 bases, with 17 bases remaining between them. The CDR3 contains 12 residues. Germline lookup yields CDR1 SQVTM and CDR2 ANQGSEA. The CDR3 is CSSHEGGVTQYF. The CDR3 DNA sequence: TGCAGCTCCCACGAGGGGGGGGTGACCCAGTACTTC.

J is TRBJ2-1 and V is TRBV5-4; tentative D call: TRBD2 (6 bases). The CDR3 covers 16 residues. From germline, CDR1 is SGHNT and CDR2 YYREEE (reference sequence). The ends were cut back, 0 bases at V and 1 base at J, with 11 bases in the middle. In DNA, the CDR3 is TGTGCCAGCAGCTTGGGGCTAGCGAATTCCTACAATGAGCAGTTCTTC. It translates to CASSLGLANSYNEQFF. The full variable domain, with the rest looked up from reference TRBV5-4 and TRBJ2-1, is ETGVTQSPTHLIKTRGQQVTLRCSSQSGHNTVSWYQQALGQGPQFIFQYYREEENGRGNFPPRFSGLQFPNYSSELNVNALELDDSALYLCASSLGLANSYNEQFFGPGTRLTVL.

There are a few counts of this clone. The rearrangement links TRBV19 to TRBJ2-7; maybe TRBD1 (5 bases). Germline CDR1 LNHDA, CDR2 SQIVND (reference sequence). V was clipped by 5 bases and J by 3 bases, with 11 bases between them. The CDR3 runs 13 residues. CDR3 loop: CASSQGKGYEQYF. The DNA for the CDR3 is TGTGCCAGTAGTCAGGGAAAGGGCTACGAGCAGTACTTC.

The chain has TRBV14 and TRBJ2-1; no clear D. There are 11 residues in the CDR3. Trimming shortened V by 4 bases and J by 4 bases, and 2 bases separated the two germline ends. Looked up from germline, CDR1 is SGHDN and CDR2 is FVKESK. CDR3 bases: TGTGCCAGCAGCCTATACAATGAGCAGTTCTTC. Its translation is CASSLYNEQFF.

This clone occurred a few times. This chain uses TRBV9 with TRBJ1-4; TRBD1 agrees at 7 bases. This CDR3 comprises 15 residues. The V and J ends lost 1 base and 4 bases, in that order; junction bases with no gene match: 4. Germline values: CDR1 SGDLS, CDR2 YYNGEE. CDR3 in amino acids: CASSVTGAINEKLFF. The CDR3 region has the DNA TGTGCCAGCAGCGTAACAGGGGCTATTAATGAAAAACTGTTTTTT.

V and J are TRBV10-3 and TRBJ1-1, with 7 bases matching TRBD1. V was pared by 6 bases and J by 2 bases, with 3 bases of the junction left unmatched. There are 13 residues in the CDR3. CDR1 is ENHRY, CDR2 SYGVKD, per germline. CDR3 in DNA: TGTGCCATCAGCGGACAGGAAAACACTGAAGCTTTCTTT. Residues: CAISGQENTEAFF.

This clone was observed a few times. V gene TRBV6-5 combines with J gene TRBJ2-2; 9 bases agree with TRBD1. The CDR3 length is 15 residues. Germline V gives CDR1 MNHEY, CDR2 SVGAGI. V dropped 5 bases and J dropped 7; count of bases not matched to a gene: 8. DNA for the CDR3: TGTGCCAGCAGTACCGGGACAGGGAGGGGCGGGGAGCTGTTTTTT. Its protein product is CASSTGTGRGGELFF.

This clone occurred a few times. The V gene is TRBV10-3, the J gene TRBJ1-1, with TRBD1 as a possible D gene (5 bases). V was shortened by 10 bases and J by 5 bases, with 11 bases between the two germline ends. The CDR3 runs 11 residues. In germline, CDR1 is ENHRY, CDR2 SYGVKD. The CDR3 DNA follows: TGTGCCAGACCTCAGGGAACTGAAGCTTTCTTT. It encodes CARPQGTEAFF.

The chain combines TRBV6-1 with TRBJ1-1; D perhaps matches TRBD1 (5 bases). This CDR3 is 15 amino acids long. Trimming left V 2 bases short and J 2 bases short, with 12 bases between. Germline CDR1 reads MNHNS; CDR2 reads SASEGT. The CDR3 nucleotides read TGTGCCAGCAGTGAAAGACAGCTAATTAACACTGAAGCTTTCTTT. It specifies CASSERQLINTEAFF.

The chain couples TRBV6-5 to TRBJ1-1, with TRBD1 matching 7 bases. The V gene end was trimmed by 2 bases and the J gene end by 0 bases; junction bases not matched to a gene: 3. CDR3 size: 15 residues. CDR1 MNHEY and CDR2 SVGAGI come from the germline V gene. CDR3 in DNA: TGTGCCAGCAGTTACAGGGGGCAGATGAACACTGAAGCTTTCTTT. Its translation: CASSYRGQMNTEAFF.

This rearrangement joins TRBV7-9 to TRBJ2-3; D gene unclear. The CDR3 is 13 residues long. The V end lost 5 bases, the J end lost 11 bases, and 17 bases lay between the germline ends. Germline CDR1 reads SEHNR; CDR2 reads FQNEAQ (reference sequence). CDR3 sequence reads: CASSPGGPEWQYF. The CDR3, as DNA: TGTGCCAGCAGCCCGGGTGGCCCGGAATGGCAGTATTTT. The variable domain in full, completed from reference TRBV7-9 and TRBJ2-3, reads DTGVSQNPRHKITKRGQNVTFRCDPISEHNRLYWYRQTLGQGPEFLTYFQNEAQLEKSRLLSDRFSAERPKGSFSTLEIQRTEQGDSAMYLCASSPGGPEWQYFGPGTRLTVL.